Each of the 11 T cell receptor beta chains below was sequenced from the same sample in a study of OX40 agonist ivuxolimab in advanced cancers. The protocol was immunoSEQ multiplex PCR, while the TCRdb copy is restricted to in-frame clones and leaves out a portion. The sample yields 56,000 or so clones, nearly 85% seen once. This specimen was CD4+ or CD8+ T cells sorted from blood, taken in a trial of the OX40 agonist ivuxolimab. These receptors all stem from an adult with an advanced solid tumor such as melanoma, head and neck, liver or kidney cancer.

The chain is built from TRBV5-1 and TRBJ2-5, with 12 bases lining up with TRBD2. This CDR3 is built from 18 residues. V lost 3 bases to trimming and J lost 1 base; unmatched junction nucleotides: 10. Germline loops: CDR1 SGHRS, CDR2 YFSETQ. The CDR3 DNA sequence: TGCGCCAGCAGCTGGGGGACTAGCGGGCGGTCTCTCCAAGAGACCCAGTACTTC. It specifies CASSWGTSGRSLQETQYF.

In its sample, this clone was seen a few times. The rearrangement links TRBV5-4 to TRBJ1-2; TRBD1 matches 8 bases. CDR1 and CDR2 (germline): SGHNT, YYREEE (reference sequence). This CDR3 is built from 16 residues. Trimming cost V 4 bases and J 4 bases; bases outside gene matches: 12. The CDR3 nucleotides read TGTGCCAGCAGCCCCGGACAGGGAGCCGTGATCTATGGCTACACCTTC. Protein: CASSPGQGAVIYGYTF.

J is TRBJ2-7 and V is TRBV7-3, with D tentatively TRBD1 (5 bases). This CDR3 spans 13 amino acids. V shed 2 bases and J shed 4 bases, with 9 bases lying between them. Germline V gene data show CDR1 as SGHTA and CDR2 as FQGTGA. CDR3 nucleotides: TGTGCCAGCAGCTTACTTCAGGGTTACGAGCAGTACTTC. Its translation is CASSLLQGYEQYF.

The CDR3 DNA sequence: TGCGCCAGCAGCACGGGACAGGCGGAATATGGCTACACCTTC. Its protein is CASSTGQAEYGYTF. The chain employs TRBV5-1 and TRBJ1-2, with 8 bases matching TRBD1. In germline, CDR1 is SGHRS, CDR2 YFSETQ. The CDR3 spans 14 residues. V shed 4 bases and J 5 bases; nucleotides not matched to a gene: 7.

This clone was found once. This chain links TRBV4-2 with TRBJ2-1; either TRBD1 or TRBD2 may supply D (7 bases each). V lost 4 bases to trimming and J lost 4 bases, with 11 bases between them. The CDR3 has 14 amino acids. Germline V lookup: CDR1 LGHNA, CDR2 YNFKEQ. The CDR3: CASSPQGGYNEQFF. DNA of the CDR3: TGTGCCAGCAGCCCCCAGGGGGGGTACAATGAGCAGTTCTTC.

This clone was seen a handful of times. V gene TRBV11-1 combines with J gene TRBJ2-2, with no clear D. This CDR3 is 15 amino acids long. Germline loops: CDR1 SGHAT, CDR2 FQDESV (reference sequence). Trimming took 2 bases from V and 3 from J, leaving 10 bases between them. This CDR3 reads CASSLRRLDTGELFF. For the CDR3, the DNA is TGTGCCAGCAGCTTAAGGCGCCTGGACACCGGGGAGCTGTTTTTT. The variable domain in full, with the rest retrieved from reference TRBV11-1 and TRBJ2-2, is EAEVAQSPRYKITEKSQAVAFWCDPISGHATLYWYRQILGQGPELLVQFQDESVVDDSQLPKDRFSAERLKGVDSTLKIQPAELGDSAMYLCASSLRRLDTGELFFGEGSRLTVL.

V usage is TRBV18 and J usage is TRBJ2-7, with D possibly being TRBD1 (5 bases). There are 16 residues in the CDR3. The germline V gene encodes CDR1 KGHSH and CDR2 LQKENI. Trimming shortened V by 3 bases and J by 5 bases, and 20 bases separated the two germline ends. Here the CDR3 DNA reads TGTGCCAGCTCACCTCTGCAAGGGGAACTAAACCACGAGCAGTACTTC. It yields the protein CASSPLQGELNHEQYF.

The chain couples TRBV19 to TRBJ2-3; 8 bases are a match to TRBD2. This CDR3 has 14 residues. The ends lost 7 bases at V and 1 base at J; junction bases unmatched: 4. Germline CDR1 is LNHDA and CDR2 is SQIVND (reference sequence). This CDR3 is CASTRSGGTDTQYF. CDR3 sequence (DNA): TGTGCCAGTACCCGTAGCGGGGGCACAGATACGCAGTATTTT.

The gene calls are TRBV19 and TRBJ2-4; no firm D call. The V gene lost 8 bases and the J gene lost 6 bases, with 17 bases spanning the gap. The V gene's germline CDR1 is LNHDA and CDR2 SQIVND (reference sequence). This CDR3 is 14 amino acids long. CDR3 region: CASLAPASGNIQYF. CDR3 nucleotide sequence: TGTGCCAGTCTCGCGCCGGCGTCCGGAAACATTCAGTACTTC.

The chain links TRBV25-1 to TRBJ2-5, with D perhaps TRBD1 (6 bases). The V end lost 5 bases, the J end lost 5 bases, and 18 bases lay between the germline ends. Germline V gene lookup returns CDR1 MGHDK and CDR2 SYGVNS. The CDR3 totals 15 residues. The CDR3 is CASSQQGTPGETQYF. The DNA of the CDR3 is TGTGCCAGCAGTCAACAGGGTACCCCCGGCGAGACCCAGTACTTC.

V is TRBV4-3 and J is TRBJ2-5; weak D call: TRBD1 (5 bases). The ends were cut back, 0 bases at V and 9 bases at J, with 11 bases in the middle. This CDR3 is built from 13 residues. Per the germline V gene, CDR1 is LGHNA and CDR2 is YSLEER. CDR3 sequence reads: CASSQEILGAQYF. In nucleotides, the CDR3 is TGCGCCAGCAGCCAAGAAATCTTAGGGGCCCAGTACTTC.